The source of this TCR beta chain is a study of T cells in Graves' hyperthyroidism and ophthalmopathy. Ten or more counts support this clonotype. Template material for amplifying TCR beta CDR3 regions consisted of RNA transcripts. TCR CDR3 regions were first amplified by RT-PCR with HTBI primers. TCRdb re-called the multiplex PCR reads with MiXCR, one entry per CDR3 protein. This sample has about 360,000 distinct CDR3 sequences; 25% occur once, and the top ten carry roughly 70%. The germline V gene encodes CDR1 SGHRS and CDR2 YFSETQ. The CDR3 has 16 amino acids. Unmatched junction bases numbered 8, after V lost 4 bases and J lost 3 bases.

Material: blood. The rearrangement uses TRBV5-1 and TRBJ2-3, with TRBD2 matching over 10 bases. The source is a man aged 50-60 years with Graves' hyperthyroidism. The CDR3 region has the DNA TGCGCCAGCAGCCCAGGACTAGCGGCAAAGACAGATACGCAGTATTTT. Protein product: CASSPGLAAKTDTQYF.